This entry lists 12 T cell receptor beta chains sequenced from one sample in a study of cytomegalovirus exposure and HLA in healthy donors. Primers: 60 Vbeta forward and 13 Jbeta reverse. TCRdb's table, derived via immunoSEQ multiplex PCR, lists solely in-frame clones and lacks some. Of under 100,000 clones listed, over 65% are singletons. Sequences were obtained from PBMCs. These receptors were taken from a man aged 45-60 years in good health and CMV-seronegative.

V and J are TRBV9 and TRBJ1-5; perhaps TRBD1 as D (5 bases). This CDR3 spans 15 amino acids. V lost 3 bases and J lost 6, with 16 bases in between. The germline CDR1 and CDR2 sequences are SGDLS and YYNGEE. The DNA for the CDR3 is TGTGCCAGCAGCGGTGGATGGGGGGGTGGTCAGCCCCAGCATTTT. Its protein is CASSGGWGGGQPQHF.

This chain links TRBV10-2 with TRBJ1-6, with D uncertain. The V gene's germline CDR1 is WSHSY and CDR2 SAAADI. Trimming left V 4 bases short and J 4 bases short, with 11 bases between. The CDR3 has 15 residues. In DNA form, the CDR3 reads TGCGCCAGCAGTGGTAGAGGTGGTTATAATTCACCCCTCCACTTT. It is translated as CASSGRGGYNSPLHF.

CDR3 in DNA: TGTGCCAGCAGCCCAAAATCGGGAGATACGCAGTATTTT. It encodes CASSPKSGDTQYF. The gene calls are TRBV4-2 and TRBJ2-3, with D hard to call. The CDR3 has 13 amino acids. From germline, CDR1 is LGHNA and CDR2 YNFKEQ. Trimming removed 4 bases from V and 5 bases from J, with 10 bases in between.

The chain couples TRBV18 to TRBJ2-6; no clear D. The CDR3 sequence is 20 residues long. Germline assignment: CDR1 KGHSH and CDR2 LQKENI. With 8 bases removed from V and 1 base from J, the gap between germline ends came to 27 bases. The CDR3 coding sequence is TGTGCCAGCCAAAAAACCACCGAGGAGAGAGCTGTTTCTGGGGCCAACGTCCTGACTTTC. Translation gives CASQKTTEERAVSGANVLTF.

The chain combines TRBV30 with TRBJ2-3; 7 nucleotides match TRBD2. V shed 2 bases, J shed 6 bases, and the junction held 8 bases outside the gene matches. This CDR3 contains 14 residues. CDR1 and CDR2 (germline): GTSNPN, SVGIG (reference sequence). CDR3 bases: TGTGCCTGGAGTTCCGGCGGGGGTGGGGATACGCAGTATTTT. This codes for CAWSSGGGGDTQYF.

The chain employs TRBV10-3 and TRBJ1-2, with 7 positions matching TRBD1. Germline lookup yields CDR1 ENHRY and CDR2 SYGVKD. The CDR3 has 18 residues. J was trimmed by 0 bases and V by 2 bases; bases with no gene match: 12. DNA for the CDR3: TGTGCCATCAGTGAGGCCGACAGGGAACCTGCTACTAACTATGGCTACACCTTC. Its protein product is CAISEADREPATNYGYTF.

The chain combines TRBV27 with TRBJ2-7; TRBD1 agrees at 9 bases. The CDR3 covers 15 residues. V shed 9 bases, J shed 3 bases, and the junction held 12 bases outside the gene matches. Germline V gene data show CDR1 as MNHEY and CDR2 as SMNVEV (reference sequence). CDR3 coding DNA: TGTGCCAGTATTAAATCCGGGACAGGGTTCTACGAGCAGTACTTC. This codes for CASIKSGTGFYEQYF.

This chain connects TRBV27 to TRBJ2-7; weak D call: TRBD1 (7 bases). Germline values: CDR1 MNHEY, CDR2 SMNVEV (reference sequence). CDR3 length: 14 residues. V lost 5 bases and J 3 bases, leaving 14 bases between the germline ends. The CDR3 protein is CASSRRGQNYEQYF. CDR3 nucleotides: TGTGCCAGCAGTAGGAGGGGGCAAAACTACGAGCAGTACTTC.

This chain links TRBV7-3 with TRBJ2-1; the D gene is possibly TRBD2 (7 bases). V was shortened by 5 bases and J by 0 bases, with 23 bases between the two germline ends. The CDR3 is 19 residues long. The germline V gene has CDR1 SGHTA and CDR2 FQGTGA. CDR3 DNA: TGTGCCAGCAGCCGGGCCGGGGAGGGGGGGTATAGCTCCTACAATGAGCAGTTCTTC. This gives the protein CASSRAGEGGYSSYNEQFF.

The CDR3 is CASSIVGSGVSQPQHF. CDR3 nucleotides: TGTGCCAGTAGTATAGTTGGGTCGGGGGTTAGTCAGCCCCAGCATTTT. The V gene is TRBV19, the J gene TRBJ1-5; the D gene is possibly TRBD1 (5 bases). Germline values: CDR1 LNHDA, CDR2 SQIVND (reference sequence). Between the trimmed V and J ends, which lost 1 base and 6 bases, there was a span of 16 bases. The CDR3 spans 16 residues.

The chain recombines TRBV11-2 with TRBJ1-1; no firm D call. The V gene lost 3 bases and the J gene lost 10 bases, with 18 bases spanning the gap. Per germline, CDR1 SGHAT and CDR2 FQNNGV. The CDR3 covers 14 residues. The CDR3 loop reads CASSFGQMDSRAFF. For the CDR3, the DNA is TGTGCCAGCAGCTTTGGGCAAATGGACTCGCGAGCTTTCTTT.

The chain uses TRBV5-4 and TRBJ1-2; TRBD1 agrees at 7 bases. With V trimmed by 5 bases and J by 4 bases, 11 bases remained unmatched. Germline lookup yields CDR1 SGHNT and CDR2 YYREEE (reference sequence). This CDR3 spans 15 amino acids. DNA for the CDR3: TGTGCCAGCAGTTTTGGACAGGATCTTGTCTATGGCTACACCTTC. Translating gives CASSFGQDLVYGYTF. Using reference TRBV5-4 and TRBJ1-2 for the parts outside the CDR3, the full variable domain is ETGVTQSPTHLIKTRGQQVTLRCSSQSGHNTVSWYQQALGQGPQFIFQYYREEENGRGNFPPRFSGLQFPNYSSELNVNALELDDSALYLCASSFGQDLVYGYTFGSGTRLTVV.